This TCR beta chain was sequenced during a study of T cell clonotyping in hematopoietic cell transplantation. Study in general: Recipient samples before transplant were obtained post-cytoreduction. Regarding the study as a whole: Recipient TCR diversity dropped after transplant; expanded clonotypes rose from day 30 to 180. Few recipient clonotypes overlapped donors; over 95% were de novo at given depth.

The sample's time point: recipient sample about 28 days before transplant, after cytoreduction. The CDR3 runs to 16 residues. The V end was cut by 1 base, the J end by 2 bases, with 12 bases between. Germline values: CDR1 SGHVS, CDR2 FNYEAQ. The method was immunoSEQ multiplex PCR; TCRdb's version includes in-frame clones alone and lacks a portion of them. The table shows 35,000 to 50,000 clones, with less than 85% occurring only once. This clone was recorded once. Antigen specificity is unknown. The J gene is TRBJ1-5, the V gene TRBV7-6; D gene unclear. The input for sequencing was peripheral blood mononuclear cells, taken before stem cell transplant. The TCR originated in a man aged 55 to 70 with acute myeloid leukemia. Some clones in this sample may be carry-over from other donors' samples. The CDR3 here is CASSLVPGPGNQPQHF. For the CDR3, the DNA is TGTGCCAGCAGCTTAGTTCCAGGTCCCGGCAATCAGCCCCAGCATTTT.